The entry below describes one TCR beta chain. With 60 Vbeta and 13 Jbeta primers, the PCR was carried out. Clones were sequenced by immunoSEQ multiplex PCR, and TCRdb holds only the in-frame ones, with some missing. The sample has over 100,000 clones, around two thirds seen once. These data are taken from a study of cytomegalovirus exposure and HLA in healthy donors. Germline CDR1 SGHRS, CDR2 YFSETQ. The junction had 6 bases not matched to a gene; V was cut back by 3 bases and J by 4 bases. The CDR3 is made up of 16 amino acids. This receptor was taken from a woman in her forties in good health and CMV-seronegative. Material for sequencing was PBMCs. The V and J genes are TRBV5-1 and TRBJ2-1; 11 bases agree with TRBD2. CDR3 sequence (DNA): TGCGCCAGCAGCTCCGTCTCTAGCGGGGGGTACAATGAGCAGTTCTTC. This sequence encodes CASSSVSSGGYNEQFF.